This record covers a single T cell receptor beta chain. TCRdb's copy holds only in-frame clones and misses some; the assay was immunoSEQ multiplex PCR. The sample lists 25,000 to 30,000 clones, around three quarters occurring once. This entry is derived from a study of blood T cell repertoires in COVID-19. Germline CDR1 is KGHSH and CDR2 is LQKENI. The CDR3 has 15 residues. The V segment lost 3 bases and the J segment 7 bases; nucleotides outside the gene matches: 8. V usage is TRBV18 and J usage is TRBJ2-4; TRBD1 aligns across 8 bases. The receptor's source is a man in his sixties or seventies with acute or convalescent COVID-19. The sample consisted of peripheral blood. The CDR3 DNA reads TGTGCCAGCTCACCCGAGACAGGGGTTTTGAACATTCAGTACTTC. Residues: CASSPETGVLNIQYF.